The next 14 T cell receptor beta chains were all read from a single sample in a study of control samples from healthy donors and cancer patients. TCRdb's copy holds only in-frame clones and misses some; the assay was immunoSEQ multiplex PCR. The repertoire holds 160,000 or so clones, with approximately 90% as singletons. Specimen: blood. The receptors derive from a woman aged 25-40 years in good health.

The table lists this clone with a few counts. The rearrangement joins TRBV6-2 or TRBV6-3 to TRBJ2-3, with a tentative D call TRBD1 (6 bases). The length of the CDR3 is 17 residues. CDR1 is MNHEY, CDR2 SVGEGT, per germline. The V and J ends lost 5 bases and 3 bases respectively, with 21 bases between them. The CDR3 here is CASSIAMGAGGTDTQYF. The CDR3, as DNA: TGTGCCAGCAGTATCGCCATGGGGGCGGGTGGGACAGATACGCAGTATTTT.

V is TRBV9 and J is TRBJ2-5; D may be TRBD1 (6 bases). There are 13 residues in the CDR3. Germline-derived CDR1 and CDR2 are SGDLS and YYNGEE. The germline V and J ends were trimmed by 4 bases and 5 bases, with 12 bases remaining between them. The CDR3 loop reads CASSRQEIETQYF. In DNA form, the CDR3 reads TGTGCCAGCAGCCGACAGGAGATCGAGACCCAGTACTTC.

This sequence joins TRBV27 and TRBJ1-1; D gene ambiguous. The length of the CDR3 is 13 residues. Trimming took 6 bases from V and 1 from J, leaving 9 bases between them. The germline CDR1 and CDR2 sequences are MNHEY and SMNVEV (reference sequence). For the CDR3, the DNA is TGTGCCAGCAGCCCAGACGGGAACACTGAAGCTTTCTTT. This encodes CASSPDGNTEAFF.

The J gene is TRBJ2-1, the V gene TRBV6-2 or TRBV6-3, with a weak D call TRBD2 (5 bases). From germline, CDR1 is MNHEY and CDR2 SVGEGT. The CDR3 is 14 amino acids. Trimming shortened V by 0 bases and J by 9 bases, and 12 bases separated the two germline ends. The CDR3 region is CASSYSRSRVEQFF. CDR3 in DNA: TGTGCCAGCAGTTACTCGAGGTCGAGGGTTGAGCAGTTCTTC.

The chain has TRBV6-5 and TRBJ1-2, with a tentative D call TRBD1 (6 bases). V lost 6 bases and J 4 bases, leaving 15 bases between the germline ends. The CDR3 extends over 14 amino acids. The germline gives CDR1 MNHEY, CDR2 SVGAGI. The DNA for the CDR3 is TGTGCCAGCAGAGTCACAGGGACTGGCTATGGCTACACCTTC. This gives the protein CASRVTGTGYGYTF.

The J gene is TRBJ2-5, the V gene TRBV28; the match to TRBD2 covers 12 bases. Trimming took 6 bases from V and 0 from J; bases not matched to a gene: 8. The CDR3 is made up of 17 amino acids. Germline CDR1 reads MDHEN; CDR2 reads SYDVKM. CDR3 region: CASRTLGTSGYQETQYF. In DNA form, the CDR3 reads TGTGCCAGCAGGACGTTGGGGACTAGCGGGTACCAAGAGACCCAGTACTTC.

The chain has TRBV11-2 and TRBJ2-5, with 11 bases matching TRBD1. Germline loops: CDR1 SGHAT, CDR2 FQNNGV. The V gene end was trimmed by 5 bases and the J gene end by 5 bases; junction bases not matched to a gene: 13. The CDR3 sequence is 17 residues long. In nucleotides, the CDR3 is TGTGCCAGCAGCCCCGATAGATGGACAGGGGGCTTGGAGACCCAGTACTTC. Translated, it gives CASSPDRWTGGLETQYF.

The V gene is TRBV6-5, the J gene TRBJ2-6; 8 bases align to TRBD2. The CDR3 extends over 16 amino acids. Trimming removed 2 bases from V and 0 bases from J; junction bases left unmatched: 0. Germline V CDR1 and CDR2: MNHEY, SVGAGI. The CDR3 DNA follows: TGTGCCAGCAGTTACAGCGGGGGCTCTGGGGCCAACGTCCTGACTTTC. Its protein is CASSYSGGSGANVLTF.

CDR3 sequence: CASSYSGQPQHF. CDR3 in DNA: TGTGCCAGCAGCTACTCCGGCCAGCCCCAGCATTTT. The chain carries TRBV7-2 and TRBJ1-5; D unresolved. In germline, CDR1 is SGHTA, CDR2 FQGNSA. The V end lost 4 bases, the J end lost 7 bases, and 8 bases lay between the germline ends. CDR3 length equals 12 residues.

This sequence joins TRBV7-9 and TRBJ1-2; D perhaps matches TRBD1 (6 bases). CDR3 length: 14 residues. Trimming pared 5 bases from V and 6 bases from J, leaving 16 bases between. Germline V lookup: CDR1 SEHNR, CDR2 FQNEAQ (reference sequence). The DNA of the CDR3 is TGTGCCAGCAGCCCAGGGGCGGGGGACAATGGCTACACCTTC. Protein: CASSPGAGDNGYTF.

A few counts support this clone. V is TRBV28 and J is TRBJ1-2, with D perhaps matching TRBD1 (6 bases). The V gene lost 5 bases and the J gene lost 6 bases, with 16 bases spanning the gap. The length of the CDR3 is 14 residues. CDR1 is MDHEN and CDR2 is SYDVKM in the germline V gene. The CDR3 nucleotides read TGTGCCAGCAGTCGACAGGCGGCGGTAAATGGCTACACCTTC. It codes for CASSRQAAVNGYTF.

The chain links TRBV28 to TRBJ2-4; D may be TRBD2 (6 bases). This CDR3 has 15 amino acids. Germline V gives CDR1 MDHEN, CDR2 SYDVKM. Deletions cut 6 bases from V and 12 bases from J, with 24 bases between. CDR3 DNA: TGTGCCAGCAGCTGGGACGCGGGGACCTGGGCAGATCAGTACTTC. Protein product: CASSWDAGTWADQYF. Supplemented by reference TRBV28 and TRBJ2-4, the full variable domain reads DVKVTQSSRYLVKRTGEKVFLECVQDMDHENMFWYRQDPGLGLRLIYFSYDVKMKEKGDIPEGYSVSREKKERFSLILESASTNQTSMYLCASSWDAGTWADQYFGAGTRLSVL.

This chain links TRBV9 with TRBJ2-1; tentatively, D is TRBD2 (6 bases). The CDR3 sequence is 15 residues long. Trimming pared 4 bases from V and 8 bases from J, leaving 19 bases between. The germline V gene encodes CDR1 SGDLS and CDR2 YYNGEE. The CDR3 sequence: CASSSRGGRRDEQFF. The DNA of the CDR3 is TGTGCCAGCAGCTCCCGAGGAGGGCGGAGGGATGAGCAGTTCTTC.

CDR3 sequence: CASSPTVYNEQFF. CDR3 nucleotides: TGTGCCAGCTCACCGACTGTTTACAATGAGCAGTTCTTC. The chain carries TRBV18 and TRBJ2-1; D gene uncertain. Trimming took 3 bases from V and 4 from J, leaving 7 bases between them. The CDR3 is made up of 13 amino acids. Germline CDR1 reads KGHSH; CDR2 reads LQKENI.